These T cell receptor beta chains were read from a single sample in a study of CD8 T cells in ankylosing spondylitis. TCRdb reprocessed the 5' RACE reads with MiXCR, giving one entry per CDR3 protein. The sample yields more than 150,000 distinct CDR3 sequences, more than 10% seen once. Material: blood, either unsorted or a sorted T cell fraction (not recorded which). These receptors all come from a male donor with ankylosing spondylitis or in good health (not recorded which). Each CDR3 is given with its conserved first and last residue. D genes are given only for firm matches. Some rows mark clone size as missing; the rest say once, few, many or name a class of expanded clone.

d_call | clone_size | j_call | v_call | cdr3_aa | cdr3_nt
TRBD1 | many | TRBJ2-3 | TRBV12-3/TRBV12-4 | CASSYTGGRTDTQYF | TGTGCCAGCAGCTACACAGGGGGAAGAACAGATACGCAGTATTTT
. | few | TRBJ2-7 | TRBV2 | CASSHPNGERWSYEQYF | TGTGCCAGCAGCCATCCGAACGGGGAGCGGTGGAGTTACGAGCAGTACTTC
. | . | TRBJ2-7 | TRBV6-1 | CASSEEPLLGTYEQYF | TGTGCCAGCAGTGAAGAACCTTTACTAGGCACGTACGAGCAGTACTTC
. | few | TRBJ1-6 | TRBV2 | CATATDYSYNSPLHF | TGTGCCACCGCGACAGACTACTCCTATAATTCACCCCTCCACTTT
TRBD2 | few | TRBJ2-7 | TRBV9 | CASSVVSGLAPREQYF | TGTGCCAGCAGCGTAGTTTCGGGACTAGCCCCCCGGGAGCAGTACTTC
. | . | TRBJ1-2 | TRBV7-9 | CASSQSGDGYTF | TGTGCCAGCAGCCAATCCGGGGACGGCTACACCTTC
. | . | TRBJ2-1 | TRBV27 | CASSLSGGEQFF | TGTGCCAGCAGTTTGAGTGGGGGTGAGCAGTTCTTC
. | few | TRBJ2-3 | TRBV4-2 | CALGTGRADTQYF | TGTGCCCTCGGCACAGGGCGGGCAGATACGCAGTATTTT
. | few | TRBJ1-1 | TRBV4-2 | CASSPFLSGIDTEAFF | TGTGCCAGCAGTCCCTTCTTATCGGGTATCGACACTGAAGCTTTCTTT
. | few | TRBJ2-3 | TRBV6-4 | CASNGGGETDTQYF | TGTGCCAGCAACGGAGGGGGCGAAACAGATACGCAGTATTTT
. | many | TRBJ1-1 | TRBV5-1 | CASRLGGTEAFF | TGCGCCAGCAGGCTGGGGGGCACTGAAGCTTTCTTT